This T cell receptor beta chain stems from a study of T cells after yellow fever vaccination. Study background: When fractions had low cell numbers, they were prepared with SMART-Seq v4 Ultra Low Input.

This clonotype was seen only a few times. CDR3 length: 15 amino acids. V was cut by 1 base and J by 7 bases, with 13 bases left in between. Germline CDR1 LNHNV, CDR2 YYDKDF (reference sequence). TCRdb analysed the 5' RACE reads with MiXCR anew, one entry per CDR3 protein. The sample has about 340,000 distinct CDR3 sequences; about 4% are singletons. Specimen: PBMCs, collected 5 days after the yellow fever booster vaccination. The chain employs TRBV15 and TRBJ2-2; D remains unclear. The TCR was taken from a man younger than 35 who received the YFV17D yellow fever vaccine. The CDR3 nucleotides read TGTGCCACCAGCAGAGGGGGTGCTAGTGGCGGGGAGCTGTTTTTT. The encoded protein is CATSRGGASGGELFF.